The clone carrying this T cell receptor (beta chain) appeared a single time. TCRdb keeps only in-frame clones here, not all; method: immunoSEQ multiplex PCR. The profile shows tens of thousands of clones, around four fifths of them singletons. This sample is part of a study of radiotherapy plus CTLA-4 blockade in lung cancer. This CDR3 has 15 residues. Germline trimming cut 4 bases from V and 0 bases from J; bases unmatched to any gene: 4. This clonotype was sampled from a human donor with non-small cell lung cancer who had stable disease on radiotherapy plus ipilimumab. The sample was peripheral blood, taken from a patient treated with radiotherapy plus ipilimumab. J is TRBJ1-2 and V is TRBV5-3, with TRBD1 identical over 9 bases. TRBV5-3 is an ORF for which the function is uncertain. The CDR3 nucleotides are TGTGCCAGAAGCGACCGGACAGGGGCTAACTATGGCTACACCTTC. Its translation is CARSDRTGANYGYTF.